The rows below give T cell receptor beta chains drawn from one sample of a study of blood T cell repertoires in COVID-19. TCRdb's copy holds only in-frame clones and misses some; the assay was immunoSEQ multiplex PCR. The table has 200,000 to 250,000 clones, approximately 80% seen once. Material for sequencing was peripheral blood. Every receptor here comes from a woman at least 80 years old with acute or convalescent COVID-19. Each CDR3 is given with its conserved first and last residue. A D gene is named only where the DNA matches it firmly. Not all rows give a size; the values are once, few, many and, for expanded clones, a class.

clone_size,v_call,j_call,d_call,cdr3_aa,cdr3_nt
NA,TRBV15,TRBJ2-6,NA,CATRVSSGANVLTF,TGTGCCACCAGGGTCAGCTCTGGGGCCAACGTCCTGACTTTC
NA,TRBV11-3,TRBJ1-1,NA,CASSYDRENTEAFF,TGTGCCAGCAGCTACGACCGGGAGAACACTGAAGCTTTCTTT
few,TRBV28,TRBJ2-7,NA,CASSPPGGLADF,TGTGCCAGCAGTCCCCCGGGGGGCCTAGCGGATTTC
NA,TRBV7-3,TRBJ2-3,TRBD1,CASSLQGVADTQYF,TGTGCCAGCAGCTTGCAGGGGGTGGCAGATACGCAGTATTTT
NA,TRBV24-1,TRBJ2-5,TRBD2,CATGLAGGLGQETQYF,TGTGCCACCGGGCTCGCGGGGGGACTTGGGCAAGAGACCCAGTACTTC
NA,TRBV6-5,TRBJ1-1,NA,CASSFTENTEAFF,TGTGCCAGCAGCTTTACAGAGAACACTGAAGCTTTCTTT
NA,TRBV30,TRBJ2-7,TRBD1,CACERTGGSYEQYF,TGTGCCTGCGAACGGACAGGGGGCTCCTACGAGCAGTACTTC
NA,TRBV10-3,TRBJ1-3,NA,CAISLGGSGNTIYF,TGTGCCATCAGCCTCGGAGGGTCTGGAAACACCATATATTTT
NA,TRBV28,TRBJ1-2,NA,CASSGTRSNYGYTF,TGTGCCAGCAGCGGGACAAGATCTAACTATGGCTACACCTTC
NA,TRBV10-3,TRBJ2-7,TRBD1,CAISGRDRGYEQYF,TGTGCCATCAGTGGCCGGGACAGGGGATACGAGCAGTACTTC
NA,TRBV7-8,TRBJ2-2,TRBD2,CASSFGGGSPGELFF,TGTGCCAGCAGCTTCGGGGGAGGGAGTCCCGGGGAGCTGTTTTTT
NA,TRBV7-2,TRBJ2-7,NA,CASSWRQDYEQYF,TGTGCCAGCAGCTGGAGACAGGACTACGAGCAGTACTTC
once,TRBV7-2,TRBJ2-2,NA,CASSLEGGANTGELFF,TGTGCCAGCAGCTTAGAGGGCGGGGCGAACACCGGGGAGCTGTTTTTT
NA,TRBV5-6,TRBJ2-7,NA,CASSLGGGGAGEQYF,TGTGCCAGCAGCTTGGGGGGAGGAGGTGCAGGTGAGCAGTACTTC
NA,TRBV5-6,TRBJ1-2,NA,CASSLNQNYGYTF,TGTGCCAGCAGCTTGAATCAGAACTATGGCTACACCTTC
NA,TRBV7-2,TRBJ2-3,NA,CASSLVGGSTDTQYF,TGTGCCAGCAGCTTAGTCGGGGGTTCCACAGATACGCAGTATTTT
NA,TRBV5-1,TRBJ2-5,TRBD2,CASSQGLAGGAGETQYF,TGCGCCAGCAGCCAGGGACTAGCGGGAGGGGCGGGAGAGACCCAGTACTTC